A selection of T cell receptor beta chains follows, all from one sample in a study of regulatory T cells. TCRdb's table, derived via immunoSEQ multiplex PCR, lists solely in-frame clones and lacks some. The sample comprises tens of thousands of clones, more than 85% of which are singletons, and roughly 4% rests with the top ten. The specimen was CD8+ T cells sorted from blood. The origin of the receptors is a child aged 2-15 years with CD3G deficiency. CDR3s include the opening cysteine and the closing phenylalanine or tryptophan. A D gene is named only where the DNA matches it firmly. Some rows have no size entry. The others give once, few or many, or a class for an expanded clone.

- TRBJ2-5 TRBD1 TRBV28 CASSPTGATVSMVGQETQYF TGTGCCAGCAGCCCTACAGGGGCAACGGTTTCGATGGTGGGGCAAGAGACCCAGTACTTC
- TRBJ2-7 TRBD1 TRBV28 CASSPVGTGDEQYF TGTGCCAGCAGCCCCGTTGGGACAGGGGACGAGCAGTACTTC
- TRBJ2-7 - TRBV4-1 CASSQDLGGIYEQYF TGCGCCAGCAGCCAAGATCTAGGGGGGATCTACGAGCAGTACTTC
- TRBJ2-2 - TRBV28 CASSSWGGAVKLFF TGTGCCAGCAGTTCCTGGGGGGGCGCTGTCAAGCTGTTTTTT
- TRBJ2-7 TRBD1 TRBV5-1 CASSFTGGSEQYF TGCGCCAGCAGCTTTACAGGGGGCTCCGAGCAGTACTTC
- TRBJ2-7 TRBD2 TRBV28 CASSTPSAGAYEQYF TGTGCCAGCAGTACCCCGTCGGCGGGGGCCTACGAGCAGTACTTC
- TRBJ1-1 TRBD1 TRBV6-1 CASSVAGGTEAFF TGTGCCAGCAGTGTGGCAGGGGGCACTGAAGCTTTCTTT
once TRBJ2-7 TRBD2 TRBV28 CASSSRSGSQNNEQYF TGTGCCAGCAGTTCCCGAAGCGGGAGCCAAAATAACGAGCAGTACTTC
once TRBJ2-2 - TRBV19 CASSRYSNTGELFF TGTGCCAGTAGTCGGTACTCGAACACCGGGGAGCTGTTTTTT
- TRBJ2-2 - TRBV27 CASSPGTDTGELFF TGTGCCAGCAGTCCCGGGACCGACACCGGGGAGCTGTTTTTT
- TRBJ2-1 - TRBV19 CATSRRGFHNEQFF TGTGCCACTAGTCGACGGGGATTCCACAATGAGCAGTTCTTC
few TRBJ2-7 TRBD2 TRBV28 CASSWIGTSLPEQYF TGTGCCAGCAGTTGGATCGGGACTAGTCTTCCCGAGCAGTACTTC
- TRBJ2-7 - TRBV28 CASSPPQGSYEQYF TGTGCCAGCAGTCCACCTCAAGGTTCCTACGAGCAGTACTTC
- TRBJ2-1 - TRBV7-9 CASSFPRGEQFF TGTGCCAGCAGCTTCCCTCGGGGTGAGCAGTTCTTC
- TRBJ2-1 - TRBV28 CASSLTGLPSNEQFF TGTGCCAGCAGTTTAACGGGGCTCCCTTCCAATGAGCAGTTCTTC
few TRBJ2-1 - TRBV27 CASSLEGPHNEQFF TGTGCCAGCAGTTTAGAGGGACCTCACAATGAGCAGTTCTTC
- TRBJ2-1 - TRBV28 CASSLGAYNEQFF TGTGCCAGCAGTTTGGGGGCCTACAATGAGCAGTTCTTC
once TRBJ2-5 - TRBV5-1 CASQLIGDSAETQYF TGCGCCAGCCAATTGATTGGGGACTCCGCAGAGACCCAGTACTTC
- TRBJ1-1 - TRBV27 CASSLIGGRKAFF TGTGCCAGCAGTTTAATAGGGGGGCGAAAAGCTTTCTTT
- TRBJ2-7 TRBD2 TRBV7-8 CASSGGAGAYEQYF TGTGCCAGCAGCGGTGGAGCGGGAGCCTACGAGCAGTACTTC
- TRBJ1-4 - TRBV7-8 CASSLAGGNEKLFF TGTGCCAGCAGCTTAGCAGGGGGTAATGAAAAACTGTTTTTT
- TRBJ2-5 TRBD1 TRBV18 CASSPDPDRGLQETQYF TGTGCCAGCTCACCTGATCCGGACAGGGGGCTTCAAGAGACCCAGTACTTC
- TRBJ2-5 - TRBV7-9 CASSLVDGSETQYF TGTGCCAGCAGCTTAGTTGATGGTAGTGAGACCCAGTACTTC
- TRBJ1-2 - TRBV7-2 CASSLEWTAPWTF TGTGCCAGCAGCTTGGAGTGGACGGCGCCTTGGACCTTC
- TRBJ2-7 TRBD1 TRBV28 CASRPVTGVEQYF TGTGCCAGCAGACCCGTAACAGGGGTCGAGCAGTACTTC
- TRBJ2-1 - TRBV5-1 CASSAGYEQFF TGCGCCAGCAGCGCAGGATATGAGCAGTTCTTC
- TRBJ2-7 - TRBV27 CASSLSGFHEQYF TGTGCCAGCAGTTTATCGGGATTCCACGAGCAGTACTTC
- TRBJ2-3 - TRBV5-1 CASSRGEGSDTQYF TGCGCCAGCAGCCGGGGTGAGGGTTCGGATACGCAGTATTTT
- TRBJ1-5 - TRBV28 CASSLQGFNQPQHF TGTGCCAGCAGTTTACAGGGATTCAATCAGCCCCAGCATTTT
- TRBJ2-7 - TRBV6-1 CASTEGHEQYF TGTGCCAGCACCGAAGGGCACGAGCAGTACTTC
- TRBJ2-2 - TRBV19 CASSIINAVPGSTGELFF TGTGCCAGTAGTATCATCAATGCCGTCCCCGGTAGCACCGGGGAGCTGTTTTTT
once TRBJ2-7 - TRBV28 CASSSSFGGGTGAYEQYF TGTGCCAGCAGCTCCAGTTTTGGGGGGGGAACAGGGGCCTACGAGCAGTACTTC
- TRBJ2-5 - TRBV28 CASSPPGRSETQYF TGTGCCAGCAGTCCCCCCGGCAGGTCGGAGACCCAGTACTTC
once TRBJ2-1 TRBD2 TRBV13 CASSSGTSGIGSYNEQFF TGTGCCAGCAGCTCCGGGACTAGCGGGATCGGGTCCTACAATGAGCAGTTCTTC
- TRBJ1-5 - TRBV25-1 CASSFAGSNQPQHF TGTGCCAGCAGTTTTGCAGGGTCCAATCAGCCCCAGCATTTT
- TRBJ2-7 - TRBV6-1 CASSEIGTGQEQYF TGTGCCAGCAGTGAAATAGGAACAGGGCAAGAGCAGTACTTC
- TRBJ2-7 TRBD2 TRBV19 CASSTGLGNEQYF TGTGCCAGTAGTACGGGACTAGGGAACGAGCAGTACTTC
- TRBJ1-1 - TRBV6-6 CASSYSNGYTEAFF TGTGCCAGCAGTTACTCGAACGGCTACACTGAAGCTTTCTTT
- TRBJ2-1 - TRBV19 CASSSGPVEQFF TGTGCCAGTAGTAGTGGGCCGGTAGAGCAGTTCTTC
- TRBJ2-2 - TRBV19 CASSMGLGGTGELFF TGTGCCAGTAGTATGGGGCTGGGGGGCACCGGGGAGCTGTTTTTT
- TRBJ2-3 - TRBV10-2 CASSEFPSPGDTQYF TGCGCCAGCAGTGAGTTCCCCTCGCCGGGGGATACGCAGTATTTT
- TRBJ2-7 - TRBV28 CASSLWASRQYF TGTGCCAGCAGTTTATGGGCCTCTCGTCAGTACTTC
- TRBJ2-1 - TRBV7-8 CASSHPGAYNEQFF TGTGCCAGCAGCCACCCGGGAGCCTACAATGAGCAGTTCTTC
- TRBJ2-7 - TRBV6-1 CASSPPQLNSDEQYF TGTGCCAGCAGTCCTCCCCAATTAAACAGCGACGAGCAGTACTTC
- TRBJ2-7 TRBD2 TRBV6-1 CASSKLADTYEQYF TGTGCCAGCAGTAAACTAGCGGATACCTACGAGCAGTACTTC
- TRBJ2-7 - TRBV28 CASSPLWSSYEQYF TGTGCCAGCAGCCCTCTTTGGAGCTCCTACGAGCAGTACTTC
- TRBJ2-1 TRBD2 TRBV7-6 CASSLGTSGYNEQFF TGTGCCAGCAGCTTAGGGACTAGCGGATACAATGAGCAGTTCTTC
once TRBJ2-1 - TRBV13 CASSFGRGVGEQFF TGTGCCAGCAGCTTTGGCAGAGGAGTCGGTGAGCAGTTCTTC
- TRBJ2-3 TRBD2 TRBV7-9 CASSLDPAGGPSSAQYF TGTGCCAGCAGCTTAGATCCAGCGGGAGGGCCGAGTTCCGCGCAGTATTTT
- TRBJ2-1 - TRBV28 CASSPSDLIPPHNEQFF TGTGCCAGCAGTCCGTCGGACTTGATTCCCCCACACAATGAGCAGTTCTTC
- TRBJ2-1 TRBD2 TRBV5-1 CASSFPREGYNEQFF TGCGCCAGCAGCTTTCCCAGGGAGGGGTACAATGAGCAGTTCTTC
- TRBJ2-3 - TRBV7-8 CASSLYEDGPDTQYF TGTGCCAGCAGCTTATATGAGGACGGGCCAGATACGCAGTATTTT
- TRBJ2-3 - TRBV30 CAWTGAGEGDTQYF TGTGCCTGGACAGGGGCGGGAGAGGGTGATACGCAGTATTTT
- TRBJ1-5 - TRBV28 CASSLGQFGNQPQHF TGTGCCAGCAGTTTAGGGCAGTTCGGCAATCAGCCCCAGCATTTT